This TCR beta chain originates from a study of CD8 T cells in ankylosing spondylitis. General study points: In peripheral blood, disease-linked CD8+ clones occurred at relatively low frequencies. Past research had described some motif variants in reactive arthritis synovial fluid and blood. A motif in TCR beta, a set of about eight highly homologous variants, appeared characteristic of ankylosing spondylitis blood.

The CDR3 consists of 14 residues. The germline CDR1 and CDR2 sequences are MNHEY and SMNVEV (reference sequence). The ends were cut back, 5 bases at V and 3 bases at J, with 14 bases in the middle. Quantitative 5'-RACE with molecular barcodes produced the TCR beta libraries. TCRdb reanalysed the 5' RACE reads using MiXCR and keeps one entry per CDR3 protein. The table shows about 250,000 distinct CDR3 sequences, with roughly a third occurring only once. Remarks on this clonotype: The antigen is not known.

Sample: blood, either unsorted or a sorted T cell fraction (not recorded which). This receptor was obtained from a male donor with ankylosing spondylitis or in good health (not recorded which). The gene calls are TRBV27 and TRBJ2-7; no firm D call. CDR3 nucleotide sequence: TGTGCCAGCAGTCCCCAGGTCAATATCTACGAGCAGTACTTC. Translation gives CASSPQVNIYEQYF.